The source of this T cell receptor (beta chain) is a study of blood T cell repertoires in COVID-19. Study-level information: Samples taken during acute and convalescent COVID-19 were collected in the United States, Italy and Spain. Sample material is recorded as cDNA or gDNA derived from T cells, B-cell-depleted T cells, or PBMCs.

This clone was detected once. Participants' own reports of clinical history determined their cohort assignment. V dropped 8 bases and J dropped 1 base, with 11 bases sitting between them. The CDR3 is 13 amino acids. Sequencing was performed with immunoSEQ multiplex PCR; in TCRdb, only in-frame clones are kept and a portion is missing. The sample records 300,000 or so clones, roughly 87% being singletons. The clonotype comes from a woman in her twenties or thirties who had recovered from COVID-19. V is TRBV12-3 or TRBV12-4 and J is TRBJ1-1; D is uncertain. Sequencing input: PBMCs or T cells enriched from blood (not recorded which). The CDR3 region has the DNA TGTGCCAGCTCGACACGCCCGAACACTGAAGCTTTCTTT. This translates into CASSTRPNTEAFF.